The sequence of this T cell receptor (beta chain) was determined in a study of siplizumab effects on memory and regulatory T cells. Overall study results and limits: No naive or memory phenotype could be assigned to roughly 80-95% of proliferating clones.

Germline CDR1 is SGDLS and CDR2 is YYNGEE. The CDR3 loop spans 17 amino acids. The junction had 15 bases not matched to a gene; V was cut back by 6 bases and J by 4 bases. Data came from immunoSEQ multiplex PCR; TCRdb stores just in-frame clones and leaves some out. The data show around 100,000 clones, approximately 91% seen once. This clone was recorded only once. What it recognizes is unknown. The sample taken for sequencing was CD4+ T cells sorted from blood. The chain uses TRBV9 and TRBJ2-5, with 10 bases identical to TRBD2. The TCR comes from a human donor in good health. Some clones in this sample may be carry-over from other donors' samples. The CDR3 DNA reads TGTGCCAGCACCCCATGGGCTAGCGGGAGAAGAGGAGAGACCCAGTACTTC. Protein product: CASTPWASGRRGETQYF.